A single T cell receptor (beta chain) is shown here with its context. The data were obtained in a study of CXCR3-negative and CXCR3-positive naive CD8 T cells. The CDR3 has 14 residues. Germline CDR1 reads LNHDA; CDR2 reads SQIVND (reference sequence). The libraries of TRB cDNA were constructed through 5' RACE using UMI labels. TCRdb re-called the 5' RACE reads; one entry per CDR3 protein, DNA not given. The listing contains 8,500 to 10,000 distinct CDR3 sequences. The V gene is TRBV19, the J gene TRBJ1-5. The clonotype comes from a human donor in good health. Some clones in this sample may be carry-over from other donors' samples. Sequencing was carried out using naive CXCR3- CD8+ T cells from blood. Described subset: CD45RO-CCR7+CD27+CD95- naive CD8+ T cells lacking CXCR3 (TNR3-). The CDR3 sequence is CASSSPQLNQPQHF.